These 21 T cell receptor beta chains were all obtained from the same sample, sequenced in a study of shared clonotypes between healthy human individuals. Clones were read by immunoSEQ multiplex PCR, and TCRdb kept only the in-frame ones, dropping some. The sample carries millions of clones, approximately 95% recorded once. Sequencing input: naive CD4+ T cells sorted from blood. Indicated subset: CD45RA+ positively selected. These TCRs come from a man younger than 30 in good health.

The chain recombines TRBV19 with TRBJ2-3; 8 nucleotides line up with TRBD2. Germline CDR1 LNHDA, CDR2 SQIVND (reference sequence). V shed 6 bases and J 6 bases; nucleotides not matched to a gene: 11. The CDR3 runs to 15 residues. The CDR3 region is CASSNGQTSVDTQYF. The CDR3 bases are TGTGCCAGTAGCAACGGTCAGACTAGCGTGGATACGCAGTATTTT.

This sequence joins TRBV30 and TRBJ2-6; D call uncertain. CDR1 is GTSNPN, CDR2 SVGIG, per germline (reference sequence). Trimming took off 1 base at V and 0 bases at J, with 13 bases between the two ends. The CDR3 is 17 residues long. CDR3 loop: CAWSATSRRSGANVLTF. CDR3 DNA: TGTGCCTGGAGTGCAACATCACGGCGCTCTGGGGCCAACGTCCTGACTTTC.

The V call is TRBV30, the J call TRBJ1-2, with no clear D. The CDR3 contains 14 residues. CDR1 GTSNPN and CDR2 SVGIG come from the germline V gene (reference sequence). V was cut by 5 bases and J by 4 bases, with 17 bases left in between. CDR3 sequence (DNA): TGTGCCTGGGACCGGTTTCGCGAGGTCTATGGCTACACCTTC. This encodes CAWDRFREVYGYTF.

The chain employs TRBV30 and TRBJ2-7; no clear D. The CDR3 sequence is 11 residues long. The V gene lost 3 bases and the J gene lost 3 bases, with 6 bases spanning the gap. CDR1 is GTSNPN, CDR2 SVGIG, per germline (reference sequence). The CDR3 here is CAWRGDYEQYF. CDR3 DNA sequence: TGTGCCTGGAGGGGCGACTACGAGCAGTACTTC.

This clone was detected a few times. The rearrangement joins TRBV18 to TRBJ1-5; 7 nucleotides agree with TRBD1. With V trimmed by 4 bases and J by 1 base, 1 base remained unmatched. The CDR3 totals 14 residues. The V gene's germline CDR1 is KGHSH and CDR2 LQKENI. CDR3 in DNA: TGTGCCAGCTCACTGGGACAGAGCAATCAGCCCCAGCATTTT. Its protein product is CASSLGQSNQPQHF. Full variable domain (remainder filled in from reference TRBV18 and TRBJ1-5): NAGVMQNPRHLVRRRGQEARLRCSPMKGHSHVYWYRQLPEEGLKFMVYLQKENIIDESGMPKERFSAEFPKEGPSILRIQQVVRGDSAAYFCASSLGQSNQPQHFGDGTRLSIL.

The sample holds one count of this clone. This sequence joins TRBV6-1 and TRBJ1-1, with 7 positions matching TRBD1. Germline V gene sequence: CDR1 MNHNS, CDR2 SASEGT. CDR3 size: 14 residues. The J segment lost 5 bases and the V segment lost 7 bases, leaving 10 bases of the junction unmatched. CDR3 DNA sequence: TGTGCCAGCAACCCAATAAGGGGGCTTACTGAAGCTTTCTTT. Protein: CASNPIRGLTEAFF.

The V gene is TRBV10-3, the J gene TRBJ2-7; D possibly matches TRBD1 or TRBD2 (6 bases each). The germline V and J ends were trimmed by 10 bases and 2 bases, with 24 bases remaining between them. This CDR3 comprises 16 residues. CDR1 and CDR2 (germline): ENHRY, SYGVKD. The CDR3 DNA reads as TGTGCCACCCTCGAAGGGGGGAGCCTGAGGGCCTACGAGCAGTACTTC. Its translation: CATLEGGSLRAYEQYF.

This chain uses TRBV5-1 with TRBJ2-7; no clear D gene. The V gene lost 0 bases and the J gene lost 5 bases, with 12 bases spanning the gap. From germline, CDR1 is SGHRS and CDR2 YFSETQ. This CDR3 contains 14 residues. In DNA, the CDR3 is TGCGCCAGCAGCTTGGGGCAGGCCGGCGACGAGCAGTACTTC. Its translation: CASSLGQAGDEQYF.

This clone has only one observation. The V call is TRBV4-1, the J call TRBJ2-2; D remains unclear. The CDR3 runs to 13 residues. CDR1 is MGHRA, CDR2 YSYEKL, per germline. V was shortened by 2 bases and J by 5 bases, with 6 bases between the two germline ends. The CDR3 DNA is TGCGCCAGCAGCCAACTAAGTACCGGGGAGCTGTTTTTT. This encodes CASSQLSTGELFF.

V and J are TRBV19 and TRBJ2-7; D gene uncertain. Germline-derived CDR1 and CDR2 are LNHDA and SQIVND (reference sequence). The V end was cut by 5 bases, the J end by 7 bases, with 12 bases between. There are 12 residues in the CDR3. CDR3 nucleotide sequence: TGTGCCAGTAGTGTAGGGTTAGGAGAGCAGTACTTC. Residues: CASSVGLGEQYF.

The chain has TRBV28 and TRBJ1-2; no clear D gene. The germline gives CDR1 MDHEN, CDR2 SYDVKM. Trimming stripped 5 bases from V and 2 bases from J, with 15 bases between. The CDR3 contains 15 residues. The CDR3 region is CASSAGGNTNYGYTF. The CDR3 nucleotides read TGTGCCAGCAGTGCGGGCGGAAACACCAACTATGGCTACACCTTC.

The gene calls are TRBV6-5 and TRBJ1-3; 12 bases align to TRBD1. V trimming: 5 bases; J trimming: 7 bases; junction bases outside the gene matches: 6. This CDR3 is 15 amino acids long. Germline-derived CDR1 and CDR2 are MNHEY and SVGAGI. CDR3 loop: CASSRTGTGGNTIYF. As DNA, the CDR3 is TGTGCCAGCAGTCGAACCGGGACAGGGGGCAACACCATATATTTT.

The CDR3 DNA reads TGTGCCAGCAATCCGGGTGGGGCTTTATCCTACGAGCAGTACTTC. Its protein product is CASNPGGALSYEQYF. The rearrangement joins TRBV25-1 to TRBJ2-7; D is possibly TRBD1 (5 bases). From germline, CDR1 is MGHDK and CDR2 SYGVNS. The CDR3 extends over 15 amino acids. Trimming removed 7 bases from V and 1 base from J, with 17 bases in between.

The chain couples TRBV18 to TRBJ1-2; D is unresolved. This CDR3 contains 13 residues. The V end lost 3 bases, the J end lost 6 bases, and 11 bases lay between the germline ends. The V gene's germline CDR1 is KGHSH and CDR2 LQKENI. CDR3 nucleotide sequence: TGTGCCAGCTCACCTCCAAATGGGGATGGCTACACCTTC. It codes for CASSPPNGDGYTF.

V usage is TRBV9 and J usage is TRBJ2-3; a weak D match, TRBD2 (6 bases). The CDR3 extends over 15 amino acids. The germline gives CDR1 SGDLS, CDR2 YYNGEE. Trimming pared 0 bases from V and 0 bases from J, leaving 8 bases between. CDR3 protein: CASSVEAGSTDTQYF. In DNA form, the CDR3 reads TGTGCCAGCAGCGTAGAGGCGGGGAGCACAGATACGCAGTATTTT.

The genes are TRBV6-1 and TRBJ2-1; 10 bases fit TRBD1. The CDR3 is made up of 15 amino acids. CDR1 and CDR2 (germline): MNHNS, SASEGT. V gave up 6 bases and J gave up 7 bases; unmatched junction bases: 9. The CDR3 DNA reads TGTGCCAGCAGATTCCCGGGACAGGGGAGAAATGAGCAGTTCTTC. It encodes CASRFPGQGRNEQFF.

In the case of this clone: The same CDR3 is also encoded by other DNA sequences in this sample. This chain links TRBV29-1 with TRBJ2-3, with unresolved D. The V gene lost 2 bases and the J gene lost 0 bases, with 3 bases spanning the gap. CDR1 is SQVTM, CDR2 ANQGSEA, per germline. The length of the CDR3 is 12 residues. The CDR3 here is CSVESSTDTQYF. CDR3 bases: TGCAGCGTTGAAAGTAGCACAGATACGCAGTATTTT.

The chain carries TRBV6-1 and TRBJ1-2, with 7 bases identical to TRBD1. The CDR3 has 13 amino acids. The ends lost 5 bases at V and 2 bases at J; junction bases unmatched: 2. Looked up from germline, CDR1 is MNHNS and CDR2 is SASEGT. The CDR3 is CASSRDRNYGYTF. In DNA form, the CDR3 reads TGTGCCAGCAGTCGGGACAGAAACTATGGCTACACCTTC.

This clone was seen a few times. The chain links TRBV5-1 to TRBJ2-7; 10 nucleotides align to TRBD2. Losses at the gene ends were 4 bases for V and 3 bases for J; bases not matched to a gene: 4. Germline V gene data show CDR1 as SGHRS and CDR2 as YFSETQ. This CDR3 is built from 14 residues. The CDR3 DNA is TGCGCCAGCAGCGTTTCTAGCGGGAGCTACGAGCAGTACTTC. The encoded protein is CASSVSSGSYEQYF.

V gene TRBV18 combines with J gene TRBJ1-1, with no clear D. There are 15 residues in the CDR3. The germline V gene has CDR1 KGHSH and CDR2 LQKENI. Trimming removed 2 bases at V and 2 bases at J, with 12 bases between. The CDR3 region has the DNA TGTGCCAGCTCACCAACGCAAGAGCCAAACACTGAAGCTTTCTTT. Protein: CASSPTQEPNTEAFF. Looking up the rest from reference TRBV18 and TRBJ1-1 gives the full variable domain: NAGVMQNPRHLVRRRGQEARLRCSPMKGHSHVYWYRQLPEEGLKFMVYLQKENIIDESGMPKERFSAEFPKEGPSILRIQQVVRGDSAAYFCASSPTQEPNTEAFFGQGTRLTVV.

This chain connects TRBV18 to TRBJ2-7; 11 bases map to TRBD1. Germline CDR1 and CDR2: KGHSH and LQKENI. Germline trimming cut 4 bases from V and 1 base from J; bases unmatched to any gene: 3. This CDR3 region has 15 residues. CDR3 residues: CASSQGQGGSYEQYF. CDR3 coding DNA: TGTGCCAGCTCACAGGGACAGGGGGGTTCCTACGAGCAGTACTTC.